Reported below is one TCR beta chain. A much larger clone differs by one base, so this may be a read error. Naive CD4+ T cells were purified with Tregs depleted by CD25. The CDR3 spans 13 residues. Per germline, CDR1 SGHRS and CDR2 YFSETQ. One entry per CDR3 protein, called by TCRdb with MiXCR from the 5' RACE reads. The table lists tens of thousands of distinct CDR3 sequences, about 24% of them singletons, with 2.5% to 3.5% in the top ten. Sequences were obtained from tumor-infiltrating naive CD4+ T cells sorted from the breast tumor. This sample's subset: naive CD4+ T cells, CD4+CD45RA+CD25-. This receptor was obtained from a female donor with breast cancer. This rearrangement joins TRBV5-1 to TRBJ2-1, with a possible D match to TRBD2 (6 bases). The CDR3 coding sequence is TGCGCCAGCAGCTCGTCCTACTCGGGGGAGCAGTGCTTC. It specifies CASSSSYSGEQCF.